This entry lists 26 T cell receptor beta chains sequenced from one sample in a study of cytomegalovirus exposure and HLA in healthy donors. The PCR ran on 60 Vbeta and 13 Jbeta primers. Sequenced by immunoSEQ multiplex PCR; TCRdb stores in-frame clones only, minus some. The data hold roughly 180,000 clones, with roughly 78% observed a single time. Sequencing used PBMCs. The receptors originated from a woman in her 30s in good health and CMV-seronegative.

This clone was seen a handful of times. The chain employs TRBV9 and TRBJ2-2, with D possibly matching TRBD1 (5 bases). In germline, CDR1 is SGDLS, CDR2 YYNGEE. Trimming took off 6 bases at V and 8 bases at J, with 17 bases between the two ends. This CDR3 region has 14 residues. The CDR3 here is CASTPPDTTGELFF. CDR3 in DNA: TGTGCCAGCACCCCTCCGGACACTACGGGGGAGCTGTTTTTT. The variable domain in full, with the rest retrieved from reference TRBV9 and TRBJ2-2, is DSGVTQTPKHLITATGQRVTLRCSPRSGDLSVYWYQQSLDQGLQFLIQYYNGEERAKGNILERFSAQQFPDLHSELNLSSLELGDSALYFCASTPPDTTGELFFGEGSRLTVL.

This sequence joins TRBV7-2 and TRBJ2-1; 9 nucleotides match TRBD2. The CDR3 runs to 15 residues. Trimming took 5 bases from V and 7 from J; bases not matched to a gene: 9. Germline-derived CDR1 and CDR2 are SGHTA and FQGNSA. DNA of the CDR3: TGTGCCAGCAGCGTTAGCGGGGGAGGCTTGAATGAGCAGTTCTTC. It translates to CASSVSGGGLNEQFF. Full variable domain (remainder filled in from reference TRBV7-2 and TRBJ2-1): GAGVSQSPSNKVTEKGKDVELRCDPISGHTALYWYRQSLGQGLEFLIYFQGNSAPDKSGLPSDRFSAERTGGSVSTLTIQRTQQEDSAVYLCASSVSGGGLNEQFFGPGTRLTVL.

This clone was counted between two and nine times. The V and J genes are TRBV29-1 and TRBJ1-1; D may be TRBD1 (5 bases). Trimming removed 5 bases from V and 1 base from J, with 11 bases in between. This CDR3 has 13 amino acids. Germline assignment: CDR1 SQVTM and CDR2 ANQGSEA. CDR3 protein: CSVQDTPNTEAFF. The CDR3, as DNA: TGCAGCGTTCAGGACACCCCGAACACTGAAGCTTTCTTT.

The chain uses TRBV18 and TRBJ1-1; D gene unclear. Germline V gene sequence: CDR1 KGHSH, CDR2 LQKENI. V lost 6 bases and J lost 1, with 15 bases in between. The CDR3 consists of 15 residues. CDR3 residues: CASSPQRRGNTEAFF. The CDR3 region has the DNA TGTGCCAGCTCCCCTCAGCGGAGAGGGAACACTGAAGCTTTCTTT.

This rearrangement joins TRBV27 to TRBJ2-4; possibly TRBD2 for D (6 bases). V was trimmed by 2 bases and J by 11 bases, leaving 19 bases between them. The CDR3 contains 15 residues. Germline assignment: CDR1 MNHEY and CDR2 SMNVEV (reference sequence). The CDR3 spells CASSLSKVGRSVQYF. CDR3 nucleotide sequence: TGTGCCAGCAGTTTAAGTAAAGTCGGGAGATCGGTTCAGTACTTC.

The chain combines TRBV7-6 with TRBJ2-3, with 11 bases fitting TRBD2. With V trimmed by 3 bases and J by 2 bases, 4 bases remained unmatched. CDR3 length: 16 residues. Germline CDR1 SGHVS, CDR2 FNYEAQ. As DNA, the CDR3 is TGTGCCAGCAGCTTGGGGACTAGCGGTTACACAGATACGCAGTATTTT. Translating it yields CASSLGTSGYTDTQYF.

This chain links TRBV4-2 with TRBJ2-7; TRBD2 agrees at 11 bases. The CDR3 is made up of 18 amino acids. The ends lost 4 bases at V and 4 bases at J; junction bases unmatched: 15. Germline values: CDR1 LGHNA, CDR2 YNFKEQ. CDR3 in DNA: TGTGCCAGCAGCCCGTCTCCCAATAGCGGGGGGGCCGTTTACGAGCAGTACTTC. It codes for CASSPSPNSGGAVYEQYF.

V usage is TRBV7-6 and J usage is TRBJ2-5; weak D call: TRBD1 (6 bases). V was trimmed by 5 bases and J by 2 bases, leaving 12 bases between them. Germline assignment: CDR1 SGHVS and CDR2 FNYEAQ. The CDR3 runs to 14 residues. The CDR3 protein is CASSPWTEQETQYF. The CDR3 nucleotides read TGTGCCAGCAGCCCTTGGACAGAACAAGAGACCCAGTACTTC.

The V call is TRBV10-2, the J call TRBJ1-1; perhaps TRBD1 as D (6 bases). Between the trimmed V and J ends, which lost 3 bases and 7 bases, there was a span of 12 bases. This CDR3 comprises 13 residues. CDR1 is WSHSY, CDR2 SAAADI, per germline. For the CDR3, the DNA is TGCGCCAGCAGTGATTTATTAGGGGGTGAAGCTTTCTTT. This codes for CASSDLLGGEAFF.

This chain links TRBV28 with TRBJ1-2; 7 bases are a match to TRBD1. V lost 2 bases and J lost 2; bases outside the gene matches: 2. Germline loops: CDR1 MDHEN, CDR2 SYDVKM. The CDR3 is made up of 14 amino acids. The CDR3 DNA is TGTGCCAGCAGTTTACTGACAGGGAACTATGGCTACACCTTC. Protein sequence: CASSLLTGNYGYTF.

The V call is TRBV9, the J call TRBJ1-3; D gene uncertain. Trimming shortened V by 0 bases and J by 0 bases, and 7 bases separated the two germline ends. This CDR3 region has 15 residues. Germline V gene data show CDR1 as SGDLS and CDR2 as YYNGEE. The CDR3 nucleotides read TGTGCCAGCAGCGTAGCCTCCGTCTCTGGAAACACCATATATTTT. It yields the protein CASSVASVSGNTIYF.

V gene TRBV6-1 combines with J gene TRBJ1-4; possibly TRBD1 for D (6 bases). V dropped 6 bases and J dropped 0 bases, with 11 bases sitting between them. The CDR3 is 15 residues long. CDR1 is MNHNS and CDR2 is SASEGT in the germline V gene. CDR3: CASSTYRATNEKLFF. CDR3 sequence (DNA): TGTGCCAGCAGCACCTACAGGGCAACTAATGAAAAACTGTTTTTT.

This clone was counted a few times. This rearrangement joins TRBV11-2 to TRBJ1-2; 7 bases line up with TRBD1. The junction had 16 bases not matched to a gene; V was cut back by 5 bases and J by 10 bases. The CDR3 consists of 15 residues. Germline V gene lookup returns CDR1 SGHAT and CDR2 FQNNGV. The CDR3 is CASSPPNRDRNDYTF. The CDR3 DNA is TGTGCCAGCAGCCCACCTAACCGGGACAGAAATGACTACACCTTC.

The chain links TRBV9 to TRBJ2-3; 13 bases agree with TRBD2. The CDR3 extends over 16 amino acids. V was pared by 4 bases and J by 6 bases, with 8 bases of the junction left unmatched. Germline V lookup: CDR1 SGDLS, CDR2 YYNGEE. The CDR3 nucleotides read TGTGCCAGCAGCCCAACTAGCGGGGGGGCCCCGGATACGCAGTATTTT. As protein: CASSPTSGGAPDTQYF.

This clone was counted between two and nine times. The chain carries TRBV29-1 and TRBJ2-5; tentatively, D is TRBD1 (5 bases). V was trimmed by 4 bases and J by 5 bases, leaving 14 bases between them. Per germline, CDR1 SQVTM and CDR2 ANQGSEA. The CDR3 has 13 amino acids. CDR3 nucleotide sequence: TGCAGCGTTGGGAAAGGGGTTGGGGAGACCCAGTACTTC. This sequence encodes CSVGKGVGETQYF.

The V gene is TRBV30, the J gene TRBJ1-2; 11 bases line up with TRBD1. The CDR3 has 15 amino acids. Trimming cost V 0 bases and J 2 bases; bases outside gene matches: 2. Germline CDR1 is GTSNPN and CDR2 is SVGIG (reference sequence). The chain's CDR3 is CAWSVGTGGNYGYTF. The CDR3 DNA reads TGTGCCTGGAGTGTAGGGACAGGGGGAAACTATGGCTACACCTTC.

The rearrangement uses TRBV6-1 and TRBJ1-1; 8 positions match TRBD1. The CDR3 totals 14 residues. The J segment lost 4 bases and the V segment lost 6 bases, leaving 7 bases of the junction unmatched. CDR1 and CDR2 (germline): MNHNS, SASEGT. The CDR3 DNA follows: TGTGCCAGCAGGGGGCAGGGGGCGACCACTGAAGCTTTCTTT. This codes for CASRGQGATTEAFF.

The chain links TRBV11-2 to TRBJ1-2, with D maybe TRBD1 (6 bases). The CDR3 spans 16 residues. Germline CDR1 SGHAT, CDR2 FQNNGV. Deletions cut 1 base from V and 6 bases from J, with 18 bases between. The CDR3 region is CASSLVSGRGGDGYTF. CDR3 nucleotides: TGTGCCAGCAGCTTAGTATCGGGAAGAGGGGGAGATGGCTACACCTTC.

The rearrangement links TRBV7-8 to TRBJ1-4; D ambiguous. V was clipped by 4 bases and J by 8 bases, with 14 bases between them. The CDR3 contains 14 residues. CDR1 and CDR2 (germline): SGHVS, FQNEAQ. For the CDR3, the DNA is TGTGCCAGCAGCTCCGGCCGGGTTAACGAAAAACTGTTTTTT. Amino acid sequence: CASSSGRVNEKLFF. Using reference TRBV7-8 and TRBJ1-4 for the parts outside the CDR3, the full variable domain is GAGVSQSPRYKVAKRGQDVALRCDPISGHVSLFWYQQALGQGPEFLTYFQNEAQLDKSGLPSDRFFAERPEGSVSTLKIQRTQQEDSAVYLCASSSGRVNEKLFFGSGTQLSVL.

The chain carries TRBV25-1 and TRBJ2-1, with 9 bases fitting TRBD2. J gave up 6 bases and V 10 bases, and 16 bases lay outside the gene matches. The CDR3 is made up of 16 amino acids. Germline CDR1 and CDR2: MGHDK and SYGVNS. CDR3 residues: CATNSLGRGGLNEQFF. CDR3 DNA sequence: TGTGCCACCAACTCCCTCGGGCGGGGGGGCCTCAATGAGCAGTTCTTC.

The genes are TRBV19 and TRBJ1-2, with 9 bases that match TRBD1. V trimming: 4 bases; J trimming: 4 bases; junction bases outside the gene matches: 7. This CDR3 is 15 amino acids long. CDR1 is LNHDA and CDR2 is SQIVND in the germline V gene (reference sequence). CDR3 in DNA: TGTGCCAGTAGTACCCCAACAGGGGGCGTCTATGGCTACACCTTC. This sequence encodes CASSTPTGGVYGYTF.

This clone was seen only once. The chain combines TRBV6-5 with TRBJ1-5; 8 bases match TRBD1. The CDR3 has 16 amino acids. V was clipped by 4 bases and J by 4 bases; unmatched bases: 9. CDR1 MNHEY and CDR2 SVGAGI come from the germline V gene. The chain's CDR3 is CASSLTMTGVNQPQHF. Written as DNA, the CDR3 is TGTGCCAGCAGTTTAACAATGACAGGGGTAAATCAGCCCCAGCATTTT.

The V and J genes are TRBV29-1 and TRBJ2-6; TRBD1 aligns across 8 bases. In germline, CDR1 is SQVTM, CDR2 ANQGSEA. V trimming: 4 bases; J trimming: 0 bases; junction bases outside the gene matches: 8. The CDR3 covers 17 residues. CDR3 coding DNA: TGCAGCGTTGGGCCAGGGGGCTTCATCTCTGGGGCCAACGTCCTGACTTTC. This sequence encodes CSVGPGGFISGANVLTF.

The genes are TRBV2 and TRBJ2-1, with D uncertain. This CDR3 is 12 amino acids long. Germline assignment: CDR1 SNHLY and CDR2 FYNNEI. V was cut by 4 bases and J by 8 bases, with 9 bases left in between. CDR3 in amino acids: CASSVSIHEQFF. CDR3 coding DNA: TGTGCCAGCAGTGTAAGCATCCATGAGCAGTTCTTC.

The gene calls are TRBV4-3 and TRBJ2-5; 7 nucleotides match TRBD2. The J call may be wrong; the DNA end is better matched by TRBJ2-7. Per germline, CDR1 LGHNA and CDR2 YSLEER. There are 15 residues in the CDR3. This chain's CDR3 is CASSQDGGGVYEQYF. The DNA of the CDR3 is TGCGCCAGCAGCCAAGATGGGGGAGGGGTCTACGAGCAGTACTTC.

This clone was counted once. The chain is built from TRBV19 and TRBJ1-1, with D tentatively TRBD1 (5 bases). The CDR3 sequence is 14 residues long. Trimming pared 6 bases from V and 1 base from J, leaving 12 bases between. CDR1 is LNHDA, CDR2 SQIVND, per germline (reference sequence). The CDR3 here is CASRQVDWNTEAFF. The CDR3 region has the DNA TGTGCCAGTAGACAGGTAGACTGGAACACTGAAGCTTTCTTT.